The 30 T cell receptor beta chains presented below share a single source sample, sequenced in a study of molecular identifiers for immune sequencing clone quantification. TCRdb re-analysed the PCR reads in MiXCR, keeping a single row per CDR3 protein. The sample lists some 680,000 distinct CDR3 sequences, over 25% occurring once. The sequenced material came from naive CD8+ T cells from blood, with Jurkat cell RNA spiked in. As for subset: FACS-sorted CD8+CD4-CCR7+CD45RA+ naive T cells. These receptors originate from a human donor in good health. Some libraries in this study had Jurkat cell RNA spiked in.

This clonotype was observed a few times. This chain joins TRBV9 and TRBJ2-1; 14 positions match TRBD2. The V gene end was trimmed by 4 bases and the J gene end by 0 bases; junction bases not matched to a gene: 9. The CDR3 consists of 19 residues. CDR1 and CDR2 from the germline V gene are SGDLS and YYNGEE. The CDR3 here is CASSPGLAGVVSSYNEQFF. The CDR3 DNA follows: TGTGCCAGCAGCCCGGGACTAGCGGGGGTAGTAAGCTCCTACAATGAGCAGTTCTTC.

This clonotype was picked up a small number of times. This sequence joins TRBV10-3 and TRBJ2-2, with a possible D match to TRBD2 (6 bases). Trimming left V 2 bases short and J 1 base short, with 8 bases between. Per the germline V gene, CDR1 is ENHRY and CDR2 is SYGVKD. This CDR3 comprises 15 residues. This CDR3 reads CAISEGRENTGELFF. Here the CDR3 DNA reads TGTGCCATCAGTGAGGGGCGGGAGAACACCGGGGAGCTGTTTTTT.

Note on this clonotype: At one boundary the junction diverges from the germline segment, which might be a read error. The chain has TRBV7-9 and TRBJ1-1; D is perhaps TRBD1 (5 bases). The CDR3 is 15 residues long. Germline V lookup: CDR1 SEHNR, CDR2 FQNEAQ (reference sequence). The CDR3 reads CASSLSQGGITEALF. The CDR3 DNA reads TGTGCCAGCAGCTTATCGCAGGGAGGGATCACTGAAGCTCTCTTT.

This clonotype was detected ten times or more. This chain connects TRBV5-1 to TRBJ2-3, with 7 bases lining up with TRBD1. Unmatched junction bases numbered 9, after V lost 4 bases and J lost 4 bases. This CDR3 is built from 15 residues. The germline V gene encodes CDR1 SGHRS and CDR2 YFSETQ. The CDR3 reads CASSATGQISDTQYF. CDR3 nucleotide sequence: TGCGCCAGCAGCGCGACAGGGCAGATCTCAGATACGCAGTATTTT.

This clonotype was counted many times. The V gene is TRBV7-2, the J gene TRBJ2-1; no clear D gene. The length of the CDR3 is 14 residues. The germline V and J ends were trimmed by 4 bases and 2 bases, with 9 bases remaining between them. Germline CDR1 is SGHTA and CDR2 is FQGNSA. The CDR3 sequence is CASSSLRAYNEQFF. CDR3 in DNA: TGTGCCAGCAGCTCCCTCAGAGCCTACAATGAGCAGTTCTTC.

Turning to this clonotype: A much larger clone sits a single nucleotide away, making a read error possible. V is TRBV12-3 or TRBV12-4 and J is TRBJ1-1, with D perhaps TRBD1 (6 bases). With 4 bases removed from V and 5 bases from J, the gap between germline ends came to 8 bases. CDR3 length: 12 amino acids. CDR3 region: CASSCGTTEAFF. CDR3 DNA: TGTGCCAGCAGTTGCGGGACAACTGAAGCTTTCTTT.

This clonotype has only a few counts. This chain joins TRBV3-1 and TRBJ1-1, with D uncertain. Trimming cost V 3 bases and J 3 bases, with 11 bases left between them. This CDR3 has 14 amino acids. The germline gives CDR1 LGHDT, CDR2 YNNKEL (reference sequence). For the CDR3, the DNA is TGTGCCAGCAGCCAGGGCCCCGACGACACTGAAGCTTTCTTT. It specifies CASSQGPDDTEAFF.

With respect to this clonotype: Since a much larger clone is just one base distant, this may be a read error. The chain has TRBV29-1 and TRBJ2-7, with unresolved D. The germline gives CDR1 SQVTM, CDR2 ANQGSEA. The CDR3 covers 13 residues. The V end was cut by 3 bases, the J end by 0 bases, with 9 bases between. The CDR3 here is CSVEFLDSYEQYF. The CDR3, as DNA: TGCAGCGTTGAGTTCCTAGACTCCTACGAGCAGTACTTC.

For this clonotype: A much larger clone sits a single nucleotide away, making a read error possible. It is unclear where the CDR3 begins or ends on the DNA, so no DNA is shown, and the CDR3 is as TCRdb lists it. The CDR3 sequence: CVSVPEALGQGRTDTQYF. This chain links TRBV7-5 with TRBJ2-3; the DNA was not compared with TRBD1, the D call given in the table. TRBV7-5 is a listed pseudogene. The CDR3 numbers 18 amino acids, ends counted.

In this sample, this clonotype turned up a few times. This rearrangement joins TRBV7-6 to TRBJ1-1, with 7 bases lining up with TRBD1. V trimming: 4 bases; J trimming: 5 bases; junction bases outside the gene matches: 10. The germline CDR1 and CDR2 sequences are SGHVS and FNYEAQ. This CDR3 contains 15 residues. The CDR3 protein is CASSSPGQRITEAFF. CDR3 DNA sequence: TGTGCCAGCAGCTCCCCGGGACAGAGAATAACTGAAGCTTTCTTT.

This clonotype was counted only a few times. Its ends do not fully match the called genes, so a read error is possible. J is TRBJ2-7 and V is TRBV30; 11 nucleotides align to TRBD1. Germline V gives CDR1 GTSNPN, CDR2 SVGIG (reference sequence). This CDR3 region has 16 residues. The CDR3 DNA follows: TGTGCCTGGAGTGAAGGACAGGGGGCGAAATGGTACGGGCAGTACTTC. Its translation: CAWSEGQGAKWYGQYF.

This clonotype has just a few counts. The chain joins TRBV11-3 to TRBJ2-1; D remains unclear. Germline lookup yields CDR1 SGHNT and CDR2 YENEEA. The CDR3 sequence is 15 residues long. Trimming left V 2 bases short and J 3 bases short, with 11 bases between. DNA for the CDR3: TGTGCCAGCAGCTTAAAGGCAGCCAACTACAATGAGCAGTTCTTC. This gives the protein CASSLKAANYNEQFF.

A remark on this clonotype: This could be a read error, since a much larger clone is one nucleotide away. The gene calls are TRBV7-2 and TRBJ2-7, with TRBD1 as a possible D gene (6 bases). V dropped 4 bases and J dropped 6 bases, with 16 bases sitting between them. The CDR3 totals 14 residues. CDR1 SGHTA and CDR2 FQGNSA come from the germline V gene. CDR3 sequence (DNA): TGTGCCAGCAGCTCAGCCGCAGGGGCCTCCGAGCAGTACTTC. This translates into CASSSAAGASEQYF.

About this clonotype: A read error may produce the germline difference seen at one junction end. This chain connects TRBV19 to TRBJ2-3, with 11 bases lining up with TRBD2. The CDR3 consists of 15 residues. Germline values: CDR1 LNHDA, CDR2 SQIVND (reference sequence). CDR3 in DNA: TGTGCCAGTAGTAGGCTAGCGGGGGGAACAGATACGCGGTATTTT. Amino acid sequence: CASSRLAGGTDTRYF.

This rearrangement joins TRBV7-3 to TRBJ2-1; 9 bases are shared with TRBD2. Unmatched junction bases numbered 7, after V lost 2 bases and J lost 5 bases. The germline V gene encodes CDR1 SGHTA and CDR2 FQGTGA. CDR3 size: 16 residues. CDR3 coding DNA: TGTGCCAGCAGCTTATCCCTAGCGGGACTTAACAATGAGCAGTTCTTC. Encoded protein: CASSLSLAGLNNEQFF.

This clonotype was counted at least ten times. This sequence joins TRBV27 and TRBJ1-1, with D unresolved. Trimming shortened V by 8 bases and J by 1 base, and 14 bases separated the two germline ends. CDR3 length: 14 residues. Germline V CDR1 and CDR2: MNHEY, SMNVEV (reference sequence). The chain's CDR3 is CASRWGVGNTEAFF. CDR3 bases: TGTGCCAGCCGATGGGGAGTGGGGAACACTGAAGCTTTCTTT.

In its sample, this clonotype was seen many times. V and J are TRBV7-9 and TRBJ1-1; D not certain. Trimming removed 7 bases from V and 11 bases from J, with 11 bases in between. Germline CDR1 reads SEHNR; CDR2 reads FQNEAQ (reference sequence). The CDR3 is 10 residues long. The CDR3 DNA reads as TGTGCCAGCAACCCCCCGAGCGCTTTCTTT. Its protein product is CASNPPSAFF.

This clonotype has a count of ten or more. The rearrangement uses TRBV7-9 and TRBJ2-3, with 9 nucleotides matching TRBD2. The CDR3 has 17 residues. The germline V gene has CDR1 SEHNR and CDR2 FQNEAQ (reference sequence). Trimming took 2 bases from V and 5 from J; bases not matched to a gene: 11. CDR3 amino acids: CASSLILAGAPIDTQYF. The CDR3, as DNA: TGTGCCAGCAGCTTAATTTTAGCGGGAGCTCCGATAGATACGCAGTATTTT.

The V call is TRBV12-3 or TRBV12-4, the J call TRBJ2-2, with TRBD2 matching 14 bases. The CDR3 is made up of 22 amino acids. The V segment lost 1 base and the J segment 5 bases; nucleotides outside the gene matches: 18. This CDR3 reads CASSLEVFGTSGREGATGELFF. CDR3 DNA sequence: TGTGCCAGCAGTTTAGAGGTTTTCGGGACTAGCGGGAGAGAGGGGGCAACCGGGGAGCTGTTTTTT.

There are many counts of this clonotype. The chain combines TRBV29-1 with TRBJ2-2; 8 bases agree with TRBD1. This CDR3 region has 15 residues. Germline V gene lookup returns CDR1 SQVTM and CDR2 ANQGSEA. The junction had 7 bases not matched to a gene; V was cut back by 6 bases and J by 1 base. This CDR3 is CSVGDRGRNTGELFF. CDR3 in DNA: TGCAGCGTGGGCGACAGGGGCCGGAACACCGGGGAGCTGTTTTTT.

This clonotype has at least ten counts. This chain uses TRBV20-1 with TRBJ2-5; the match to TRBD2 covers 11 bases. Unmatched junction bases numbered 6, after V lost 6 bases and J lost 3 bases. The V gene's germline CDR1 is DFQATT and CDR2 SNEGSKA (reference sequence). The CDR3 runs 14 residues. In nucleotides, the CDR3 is TGCAGTGCCCCGACTAGCGGGAAAGAAGAGACCCAGTACTTC. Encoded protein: CSAPTSGKEETQYF.

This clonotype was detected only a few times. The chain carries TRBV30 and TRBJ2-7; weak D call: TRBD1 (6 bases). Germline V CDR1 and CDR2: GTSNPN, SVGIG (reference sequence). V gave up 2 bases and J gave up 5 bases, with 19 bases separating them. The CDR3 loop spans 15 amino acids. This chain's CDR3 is CAWSNILGGVNEQYF. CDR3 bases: TGTGCCTGGAGTAACATCTTAGGGGGAGTCAACGAGCAGTACTTC.

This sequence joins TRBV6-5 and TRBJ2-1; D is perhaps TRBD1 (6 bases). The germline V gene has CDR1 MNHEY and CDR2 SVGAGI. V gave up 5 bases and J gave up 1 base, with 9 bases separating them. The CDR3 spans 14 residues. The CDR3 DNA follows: TGTGCCAGCAGTACAGGGTGGTCCTACAATGAGCAGTTCTTC. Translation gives CASSTGWSYNEQFF.

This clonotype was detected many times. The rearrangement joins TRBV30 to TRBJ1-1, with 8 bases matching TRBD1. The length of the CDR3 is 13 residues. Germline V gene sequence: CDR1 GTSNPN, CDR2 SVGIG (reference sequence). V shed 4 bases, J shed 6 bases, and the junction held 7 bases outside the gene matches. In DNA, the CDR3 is TGTGCCTGGATCGAGGACAGGGCGTCTGAAGCTTTCTTT. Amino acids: CAWIEDRASEAFF. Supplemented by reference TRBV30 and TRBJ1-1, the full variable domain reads SQTIHQWPATLVQPVGSPLSLECTVEGTSNPNLYWYRQAAGRGLQLLFYSVGIGQISSEVPQNLSASRPQDRQFILSSKKLLLSDSGFYLCAWIEDRASEAFFGQGTRLTVV.

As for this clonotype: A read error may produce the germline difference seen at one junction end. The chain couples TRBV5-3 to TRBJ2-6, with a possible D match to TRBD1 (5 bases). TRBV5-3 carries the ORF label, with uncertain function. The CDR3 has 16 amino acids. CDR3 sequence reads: CASSLVQGSGANVLTF. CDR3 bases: TGTGCCAGCAGCTTGGTGCAGGGTTCCGGGGCCAACGTCCTGACTTTC.

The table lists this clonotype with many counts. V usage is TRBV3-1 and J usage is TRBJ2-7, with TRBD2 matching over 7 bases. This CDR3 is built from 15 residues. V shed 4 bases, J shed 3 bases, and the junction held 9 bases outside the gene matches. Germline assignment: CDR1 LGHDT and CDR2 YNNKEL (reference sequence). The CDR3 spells CASSPVLAAIYEQYF. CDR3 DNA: TGTGCCAGCAGCCCGGTGCTAGCGGCTATCTACGAGCAGTACTTC.

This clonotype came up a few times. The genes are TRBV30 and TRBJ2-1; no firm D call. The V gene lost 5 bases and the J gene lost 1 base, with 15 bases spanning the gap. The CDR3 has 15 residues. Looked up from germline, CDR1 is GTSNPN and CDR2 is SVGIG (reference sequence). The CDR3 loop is CAWESGPRSYNEQFF. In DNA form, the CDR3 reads TGTGCCTGGGAATCTGGCCCACGTTCCTACAATGAGCAGTTCTTC.

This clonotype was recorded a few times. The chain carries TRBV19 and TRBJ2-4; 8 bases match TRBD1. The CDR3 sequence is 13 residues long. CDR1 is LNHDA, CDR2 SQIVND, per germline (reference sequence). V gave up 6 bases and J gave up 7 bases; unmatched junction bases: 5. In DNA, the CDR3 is TGTGCCAGTAGCCGAGGACAGGGTAACATTCAGTACTTC. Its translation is CASSRGQGNIQYF.

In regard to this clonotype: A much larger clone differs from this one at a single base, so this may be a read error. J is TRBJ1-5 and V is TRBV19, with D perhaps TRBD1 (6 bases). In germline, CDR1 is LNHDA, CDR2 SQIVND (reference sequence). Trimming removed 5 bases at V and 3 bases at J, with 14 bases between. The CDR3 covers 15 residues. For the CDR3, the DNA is TGTGCCAGTAGTCTTTACCACAGGGCCAATCAGCCCCAGCATTTT. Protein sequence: CASSLYHRANQPQHF.

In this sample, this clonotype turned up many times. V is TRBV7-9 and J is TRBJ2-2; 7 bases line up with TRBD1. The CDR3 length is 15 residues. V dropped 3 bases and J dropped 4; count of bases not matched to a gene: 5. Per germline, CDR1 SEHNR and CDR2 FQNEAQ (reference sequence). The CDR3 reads CASSFLGQTTGELFF. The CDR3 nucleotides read TGTGCCAGCAGCTTCTTGGGACAGACCACCGGGGAGCTGTTTTTT.